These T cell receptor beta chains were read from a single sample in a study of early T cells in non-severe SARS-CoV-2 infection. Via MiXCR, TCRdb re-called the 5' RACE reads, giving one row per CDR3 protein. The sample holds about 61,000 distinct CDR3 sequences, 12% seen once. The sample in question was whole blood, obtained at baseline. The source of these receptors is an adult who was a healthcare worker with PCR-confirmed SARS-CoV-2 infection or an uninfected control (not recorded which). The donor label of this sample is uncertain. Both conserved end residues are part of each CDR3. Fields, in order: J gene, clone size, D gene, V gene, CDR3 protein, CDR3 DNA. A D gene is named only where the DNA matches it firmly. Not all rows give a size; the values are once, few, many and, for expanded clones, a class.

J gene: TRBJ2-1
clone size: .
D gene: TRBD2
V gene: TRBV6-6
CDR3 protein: CASSYSSGSYNEQFF
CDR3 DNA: TGTGCCAGCAGTTACTCTAGCGGGAGCTACAATGAGCAGTTCTTC

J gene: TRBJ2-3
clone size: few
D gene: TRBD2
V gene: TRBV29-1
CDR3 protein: CSVKTPIGAGGSTDTQYF
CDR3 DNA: TGCAGCGTCAAAACCCCAATCGGGGCGGGGGGCAGCACAGATACGCAGTATTTT

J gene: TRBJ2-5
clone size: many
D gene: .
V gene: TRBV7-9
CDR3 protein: CASTSQETQYF
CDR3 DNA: TGTGCCAGCACCTCCCAGGAGACCCAGTACTTC

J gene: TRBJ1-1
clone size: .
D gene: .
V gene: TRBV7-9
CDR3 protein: CASSSDLYTEAFF
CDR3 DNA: TGTGCCAGCAGCTCGGACCTATACACTGAAGCTTTCTTT

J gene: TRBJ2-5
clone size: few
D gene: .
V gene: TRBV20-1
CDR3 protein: CSASAVAVRTQYF
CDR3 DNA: TGCAGTGCTAGTGCGGTGGCCGTGCGGACCCAGTACTTC

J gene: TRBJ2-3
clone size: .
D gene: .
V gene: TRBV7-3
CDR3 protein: CASSLSPGRHTQYF
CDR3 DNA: TGTGCCAGCAGCTTATCCCCCGGAAGGCATACGCAGTATTTT

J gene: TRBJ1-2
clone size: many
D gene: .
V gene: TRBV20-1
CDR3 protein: CSATQQKANYGYTF
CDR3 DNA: TGCAGTGCGACCCAACAGAAGGCTAACTATGGCTACACCTTC

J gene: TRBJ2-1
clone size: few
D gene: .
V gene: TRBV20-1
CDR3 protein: CSARVGGRGTYNEQFF
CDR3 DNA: TGCAGTGCTAGAGTTGGGGGCAGGGGAACCTACAATGAGCAGTTCTTC

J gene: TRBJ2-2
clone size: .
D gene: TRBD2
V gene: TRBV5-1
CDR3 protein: CASSLGAAGGGELFF
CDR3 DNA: TGCGCCAGCAGCTTGGGAGCGGCGGGAGGCGGGGAGCTGTTTTTT

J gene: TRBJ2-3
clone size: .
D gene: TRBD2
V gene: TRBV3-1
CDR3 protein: CASSQGGGAGDTQYF
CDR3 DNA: TGTGCCAGCAGCCAAGGCGGGGGGGCCGGAGATACGCAGTATTTT

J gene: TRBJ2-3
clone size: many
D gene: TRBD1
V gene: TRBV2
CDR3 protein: CASKSPGQGATDTQYF
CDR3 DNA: TGTGCCAGCAAATCCCCGGGACAGGGGGCCACAGATACGCAGTATTTT

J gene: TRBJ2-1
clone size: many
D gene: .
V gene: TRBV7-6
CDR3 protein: CASSFDPNLAEQFF
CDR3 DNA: TGTGCCAGCAGCTTCGACCCGAATTTAGCTGAGCAGTTCTTC

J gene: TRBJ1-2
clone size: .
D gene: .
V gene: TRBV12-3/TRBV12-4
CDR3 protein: CASSSYGGPNYGYTF
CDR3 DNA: TGTGCCAGCAGTTCCTACGGCGGCCCTAACTATGGCTACACCTTC

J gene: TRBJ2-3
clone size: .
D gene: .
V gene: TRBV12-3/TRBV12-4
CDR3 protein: CASSLGTSLDTQYF
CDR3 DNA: TGTGCCAGCAGTTTAGGAACTAGCTTAGATACGCAGTATTTT

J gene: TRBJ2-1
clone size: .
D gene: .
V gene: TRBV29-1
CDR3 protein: CSVVRFRNNEQFF
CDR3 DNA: TGCAGCGTTGTGCGATTCCGGAACAATGAGCAGTTCTTC

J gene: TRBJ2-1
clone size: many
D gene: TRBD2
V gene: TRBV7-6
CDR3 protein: CASSPGTSGVKQFF
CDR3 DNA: TGTGCCAGCAGCCCAGGGACTAGCGGGGTTAAGCAGTTCTTC

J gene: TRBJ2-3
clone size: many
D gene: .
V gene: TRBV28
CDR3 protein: CASSPLAPFRGGTDTQYF
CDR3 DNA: TGTGCCAGCAGCCCTTTAGCTCCGTTCAGGGGGGGCACAGATACGCAGTATTTT

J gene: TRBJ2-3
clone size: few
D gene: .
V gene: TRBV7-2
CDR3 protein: CASSPKNTQYF
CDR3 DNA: TGTGCCAGCAGCCCCAAAAATACGCAGTATTTT

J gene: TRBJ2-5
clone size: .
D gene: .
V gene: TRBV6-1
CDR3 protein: CASSEGWGLQETQYF
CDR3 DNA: TGTGCCAGCAGTGAAGGATGGGGACTCCAAGAGACCCAGTACTTC

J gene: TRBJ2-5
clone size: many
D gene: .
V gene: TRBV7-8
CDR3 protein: CASSPQHSTGGETQYF
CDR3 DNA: TGTGCCAGCAGCCCCCAACACTCGACAGGAGGAGAGACCCAGTACTTC

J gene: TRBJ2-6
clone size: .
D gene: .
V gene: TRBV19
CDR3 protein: CASKAFSGANVLTF
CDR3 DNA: TGTGCCAGTAAGGCTTTCTCTGGGGCCAACGTCCTGACTTTC

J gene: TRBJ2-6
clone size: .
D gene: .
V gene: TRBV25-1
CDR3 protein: CASSDTGFGANVLTF
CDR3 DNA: TGTGCCAGCAGTGATACGGGGTTCGGGGCCAACGTCCTGACTTTC

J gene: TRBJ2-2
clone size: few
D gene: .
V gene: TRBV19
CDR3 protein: CAGAERTGELFF
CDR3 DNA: TGTGCCGGGGCCGAGAGGACCGGGGAGCTGTTTTTT

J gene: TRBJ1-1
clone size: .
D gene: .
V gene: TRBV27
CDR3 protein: CASNDAGPRGRAFF
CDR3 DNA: TGTGCCAGCAACGACGCGGGACCAAGGGGGAGAGCTTTCTTT

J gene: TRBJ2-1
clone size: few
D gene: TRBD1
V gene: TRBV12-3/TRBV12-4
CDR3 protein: CASSDRGLDNEQFF
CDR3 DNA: TGTGCCAGCAGTGACAGGGGGCTCGACAATGAGCAGTTCTTC

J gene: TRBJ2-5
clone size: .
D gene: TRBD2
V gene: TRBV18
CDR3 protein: CASSRSGEQETQYF
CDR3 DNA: TGTGCCAGCTCACGTAGCGGGGAACAAGAGACCCAGTACTTC

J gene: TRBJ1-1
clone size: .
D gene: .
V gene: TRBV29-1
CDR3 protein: CSAPDRILNTEAFF
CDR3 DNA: TGCAGCGCCCCCGACAGAATTTTGAACACTGAAGCTTTCTTT

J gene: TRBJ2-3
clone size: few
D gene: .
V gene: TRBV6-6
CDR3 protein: CASSLRESDTQYF
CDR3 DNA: TGTGCCAGCAGTCTCAGAGAATCAGATACGCAGTATTTT

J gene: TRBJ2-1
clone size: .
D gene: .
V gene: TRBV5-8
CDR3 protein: CASSLRGVAYNEQFF
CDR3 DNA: TGTGCCAGCAGCTTAAGAGGGGTCGCCTACAATGAGCAGTTCTTC

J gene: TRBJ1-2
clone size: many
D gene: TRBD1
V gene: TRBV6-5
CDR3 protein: CASSFTGQGAGYTF
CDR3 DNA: TGTGCCAGCAGTTTCACTGGACAGGGGGCCGGCTACACCTTC

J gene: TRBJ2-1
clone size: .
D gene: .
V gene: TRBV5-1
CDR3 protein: CASSFPRAGKGTYGEQFF
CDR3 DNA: TGCGCCAGCAGCTTCCCGCGTGCGGGGAAGGGGACCTATGGTGAGCAGTTCTTC

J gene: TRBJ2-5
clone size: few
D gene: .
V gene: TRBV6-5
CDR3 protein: CASSYTRKGTGAGTQYF
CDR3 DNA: TGTGCCAGCAGTTACACCAGAAAGGGGACGGGGGCCGGGACCCAGTACTTC

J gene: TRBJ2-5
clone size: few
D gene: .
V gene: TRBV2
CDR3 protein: CASERGQFGGETQYF
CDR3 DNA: TGTGCCAGCGAACGGGGGCAATTTGGGGGAGAGACCCAGTACTTC

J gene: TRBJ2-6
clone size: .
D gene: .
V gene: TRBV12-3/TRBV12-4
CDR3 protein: CASSLARGRPSSGANVLTF
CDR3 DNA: TGTGCCAGCAGTTTAGCGCGTGGCAGGCCCAGCTCTGGGGCCAACGTCCTGACTTTC

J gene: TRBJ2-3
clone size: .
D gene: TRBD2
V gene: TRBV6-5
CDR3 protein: CASSYGLGVSTDTQYF
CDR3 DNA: TGTGCCAGCAGTTACGGACTAGGTGTTAGCACAGATACGCAGTATTTT

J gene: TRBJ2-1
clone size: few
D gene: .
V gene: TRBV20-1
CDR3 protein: CSARDPPYNEQFF
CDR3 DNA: TGCAGTGCTAGAGATCCCCCCTACAATGAGCAGTTCTTC

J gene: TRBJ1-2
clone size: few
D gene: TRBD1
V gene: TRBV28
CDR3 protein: CASKEGASYGYTF
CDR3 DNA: TGTGCCAGCAAGGAGGGGGCTAGTTACGGCTACACCTTC

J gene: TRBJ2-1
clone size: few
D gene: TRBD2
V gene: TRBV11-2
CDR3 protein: CASSLDFGRDRLAGNEQFF
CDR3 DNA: TGTGCCAGCAGCTTAGATTTCGGGAGGGATAGACTAGCTGGGAATGAGCAGTTCTTC

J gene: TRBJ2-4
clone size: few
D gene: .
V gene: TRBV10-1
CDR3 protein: CASSESDAKNIQYF
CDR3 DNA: TGCGCCAGCAGTGAGTCGGACGCCAAAAACATTCAGTACTTC

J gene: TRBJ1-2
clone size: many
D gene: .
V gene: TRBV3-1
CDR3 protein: CASSHALDLYGYTF
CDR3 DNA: TGTGCCAGCAGCCACGCCCTGGACCTCTATGGCTACACCTTC

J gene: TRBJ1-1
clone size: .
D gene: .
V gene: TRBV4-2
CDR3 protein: CASSQQGRNTEAFF
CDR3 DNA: TGTGCCAGCAGCCAACAAGGACGGAACACTGAAGCTTTCTTT

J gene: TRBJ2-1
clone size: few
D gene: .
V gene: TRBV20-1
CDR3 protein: CSTTNFREQFF
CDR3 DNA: TGCAGTACAACCAATTTTCGGGAGCAGTTCTTC

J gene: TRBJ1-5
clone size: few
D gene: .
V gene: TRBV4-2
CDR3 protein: CASRTNYREGNQPQHF
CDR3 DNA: TGTGCCAGCAGAACCAATTACAGGGAAGGCAATCAGCCCCAGCATTTT

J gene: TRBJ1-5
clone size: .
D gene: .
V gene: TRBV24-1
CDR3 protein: CATSDSGGMPQHF
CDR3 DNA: TGTGCCACCAGTGATTCCGGAGGAATGCCCCAGCATTTT

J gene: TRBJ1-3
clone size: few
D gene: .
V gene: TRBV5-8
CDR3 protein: CASSLGISGNTIYF
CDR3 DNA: TGTGCCAGCAGCTTGGGGATCTCTGGAAACACCATATATTTT

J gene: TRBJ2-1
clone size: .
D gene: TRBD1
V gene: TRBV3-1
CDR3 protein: CASSQAPNRGQFF
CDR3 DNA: TGTGCCAGCAGCCAAGCCCCAAACAGGGGGCAGTTCTTC

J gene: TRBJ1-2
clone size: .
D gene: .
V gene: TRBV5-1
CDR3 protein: CASSLESANYGYTF
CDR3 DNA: TGCGCCAGCAGCTTGGAATCAGCTAACTATGGCTACACCTTC

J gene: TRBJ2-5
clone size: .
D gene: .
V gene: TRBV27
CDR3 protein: CARGGPETQYF
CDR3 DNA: TGTGCCAGAGGGGGGCCAGAGACCCAGTACTTC

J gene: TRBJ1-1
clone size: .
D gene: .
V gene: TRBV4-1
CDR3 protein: CASSQSYGTRVGHTEAFF
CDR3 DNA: TGCGCCAGCAGCCAATCGTACGGGACAAGAGTTGGACACACTGAAGCTTTCTTT

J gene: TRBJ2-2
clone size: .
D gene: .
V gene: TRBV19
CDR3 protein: CASMRTAGNTGELFF
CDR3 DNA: TGTGCCAGTATGAGGACAGCGGGAAACACCGGGGAGCTGTTTTTT

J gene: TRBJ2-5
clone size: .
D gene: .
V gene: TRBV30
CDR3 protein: CAWSLGETQYF
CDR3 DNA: TGTGCCTGGAGTCTGGGGGAGACCCAGTACTTC

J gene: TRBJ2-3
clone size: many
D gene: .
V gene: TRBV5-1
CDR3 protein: CASSGGTTHTDTQYF
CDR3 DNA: TGCGCCAGCAGCGGCGGGACAACCCACACAGATACGCAGTATTTT

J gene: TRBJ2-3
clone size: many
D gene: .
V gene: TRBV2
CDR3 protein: CASRRQDRTDTQYF
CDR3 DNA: TGTGCCAGCAGGCGACAGGATCGCACAGATACGCAGTATTTT

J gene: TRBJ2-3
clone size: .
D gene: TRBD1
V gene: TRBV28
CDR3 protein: CASSFSGQGVTDTQYF
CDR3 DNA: TGTGCCAGCAGTTTTAGCGGACAGGGGGTAACAGATACGCAGTATTTT